Only a few counts were recorded for the clone carrying this TCR beta chain. Its matching antigen is unknown. Each single cDNA molecule received a unique molecular identifier. MiXCR, applied by TCRdb to the 5' RACE reads, yields one record per CDR3 protein. The profile shows about 66,000 distinct CDR3 sequences, approximately 9.1% of them singletons. Trimming pared 3 bases from V and 2 bases from J, leaving 5 bases between. Germline lookup yields CDR1 ENHRY and CDR2 SYGVKD. CDR3 length equals 12 residues. This sample is part of a study of early T cells in non-severe SARS-CoV-2 infection. The study, taken as a whole, reports: Reliance on VDJdb matching favored anti-spike CD8 responses; private and CD4 specificities were missed.

The receptor comes from an adult who was a healthcare worker with PCR-confirmed SARS-CoV-2 infection or an uninfected control (not recorded which). V and J are TRBV10-3 and TRBJ2-7, with unresolved D. The sequenced material came from whole blood. The CDR3 bases are TGTGCCATCAGTGACCCTGCCTACGAGCAGTACTTC. This gives the protein CAISDPAYEQYF.